This paragraph covers one TCR beta chain sequence. What it binds is not known. Specified time point: newly diagnosed, previously untreated cHL patient sample. The data are from a study of PD-1 blockade in classical Hodgkin lymphoma. Study findings and constraints: The drivers behind the repertoire differences, possibly disease activity or prior therapy, remain undefined.

The protocol was immunoSEQ multiplex PCR, while the TCRdb copy is restricted to in-frame clones and leaves out a portion. The data hold tens of thousands of clones, with approximately 91% observed a single time. Sequenced material: peripheral blood mononuclear cells (PBMCs). The sequence was obtained from a human donor with classical Hodgkin lymphoma.

The CDR3 sequence: CASSFGQGEDQPQHF. CDR3 DNA sequence: TGTGCCAGCAGCTTTGGACAGGGGGAGGATCAGCCCCAGCATTTT. This rearrangement joins TRBV7-3 to TRBJ1-5, with 10 bases fitting TRBD1. The CDR3 consists of 15 residues. Trimming took 3 bases from V and 5 from J; bases not matched to a gene: 4. CDR1 SGHTA and CDR2 FQGTGA come from the germline V gene.